This is a list of T cell receptor beta chains from one sample in a study of long-term antiretroviral therapy in people with HIV. Profiling relied on immunoSEQ multiplex PCR, and the TCRdb table lists in-frame clones only, not all of them. The sample records approximately 17,000 clones, over 70% being singletons. The source was unsorted PBMCs, collected about 1.3 years before starting antiretroviral therapy. The receptors were sampled from a man aged 30-40 years with HIV. The CDR3 runs from the conserved cysteine through the conserved F or W. D genes are given only for firm matches. Where a row states a size, it is once, few, many or the class of an expanded clone; other rows omit it.

d_gene | abundance | j_gene | v_gene | CDR3aa | CDR3nt
TRBD2 | NA | TRBJ2-7 | TRBV7-3 | CASSGGTSGSGYEQYF | TGTGCCAGCAGCGGGGGGACTAGCGGGAGTGGCTACGAGCAGTACTTC
NA | NA | TRBJ2-5 | TRBV4-1 | CASSPPDGETQYF | TGCGCCAGCAGCCCTCCGGACGGAGAGACCCAGTACTTC
NA | NA | TRBJ2-5 | TRBV27 | CASSSKTGLQETQYF | TGTGCCAGCAGTTCCAAGACGGGTTTGCAAGAGACCCAGTACTTC
TRBD1 | few | TRBJ2-7 | TRBV18 | CASSPGTVNEQYF | TGTGCCAGCTCCCCAGGGACAGTCAACGAGCAGTACTTC
NA | NA | TRBJ2-5 | TRBV6-5 | CASRPQGEETQYF | TGTGCCAGCAGACCACAGGGTGAAGAGACCCAGTACTTC
NA | NA | TRBJ2-1 | TRBV30 | CAWSSGFPYNEQFF | TGTGCCTGGAGTTCAGGGTTCCCCTACAATGAGCAGTTCTTC
NA | NA | TRBJ1-2 | TRBV5-1 | CASSPEGVSYGYTF | TGCGCCAGCAGCCCCGAGGGGGTTTCCTATGGCTACACCTTC
TRBD1 | NA | TRBJ1-2 | TRBV6-5 | CASKTLGQGSYGYTF | TGTGCCAGCAAGACTCTAGGACAGGGTTCCTATGGCTACACCTTC
TRBD2 | NA | TRBJ2-3 | TRBV10-3 | CAISEFPLAGGSADTQYF | TGTGCCATCAGTGAGTTTCCACTAGCGGGAGGGAGCGCAGATACGCAGTATTTT
TRBD1 | NA | TRBJ1-4 | TRBV7-9 | CASSLARGGNEKLFF | TGTGCCAGCAGCTTAGCCAGGGGGGGAAATGAAAAACTGTTTTTT
NA | NA | TRBJ1-3 | TRBV19 | CASSIDSSGNTIYF | TGTGCCAGTAGTATAGACAGCTCTGGAAACACCATATATTTT
NA | NA | TRBJ1-4 | TRBV19 | CASSIFVVATNEKLFF | TGTGCCAGTAGTATCTTTGTTGTTGCAACTAATGAAAAACTGTTTTTT
NA | few | TRBJ1-2 | TRBV7-9 | CASSRSYGYTF | TGTGCCAGCAGCCGTTCCTATGGCTACACCTTC
NA | NA | TRBJ2-1 | TRBV7-7 | CASSFTRALYNEQFF | TGTGCCAGCAGCTTCACTAGAGCCCTCTACAATGAGCAGTTCTTC
TRBD1 | NA | TRBJ1-1 | TRBV9 | CASSSSTGAGTEAFF | TGTGCCAGCAGCAGTTCGACAGGGGCTGGCACTGAAGCTTTCTTT
NA | medium-sized | TRBJ2-7 | TRBV6-6 | CASSYHAAYEQYF | TGTGCCAGCAGTTACCATGCAGCCTACGAGCAGTACTTC
NA | NA | TRBJ1-1 | TRBV27 | CASSFRTDTEAFF | TGTGCCAGCAGTTTCAGGACTGACACTGAAGCTTTCTTT
NA | NA | TRBJ2-7 | TRBV28 | CASSPRVSYEQYF | TGTGCCAGCAGCCCACGGGTGTCCTACGAGCAGTACTTC
NA | NA | TRBJ2-1 | TRBV7-8 | CASSLLERSYNEQFF | TGTGCCAGCAGCTTACTCGAGCGCTCCTACAATGAGCAGTTCTTC
NA | NA | TRBJ1-5 | TRBV20-1 | CSAQGDQPQHF | TGCAGTGCCCAAGGGGATCAGCCCCAGCATTTT
NA | once | TRBJ2-7 | TRBV6-4 | CASSTYPGQALHF | TGTGCCAGCAGTACATACCCGGGACAAGCCCTCCACTTC
TRBD1 | NA | TRBJ1-5 | TRBV6-6 | CASSLDRADQPQHF | TGTGCCAGCAGTCTCGACAGGGCCGATCAGCCCCAGCATTTT
NA | NA | TRBJ2-3 | TRBV5-6 | CASSLGGGTDTQYF | TGTGCCAGCAGCTTGGGGGGGGGCACAGATACGCAGTATTTT
TRBD2 | NA | TRBJ2-1 | TRBV11-2 | CASSLGLAGGSYNEQFF | TGTGCCAGCAGCTTAGGCCTAGCGGGAGGGTCCTACAATGAGCAGTTCTTC
TRBD1 | NA | TRBJ1-2 | TRBV6-5 | CASSPQGGGGGYTF | TGTGCCAGCAGCCCCCAGGGGGGGGGTGGTGGCTACACCTTC
TRBD2 | NA | TRBJ2-7 | TRBV11-2 | CASSFSGGPSYEQYF | TGTGCCAGCAGCTTCAGCGGGGGTCCCTCCTACGAGCAGTACTTC
NA | NA | TRBJ2-1 | TRBV6-6 | CASSYPTIGNEQFF | TGTGCCAGCAGTTACCCGACCATTGGCAATGAGCAGTTCTTC
NA | NA | TRBJ2-3 | TRBV13 | CASSLRATGDTQYF | TGTGCCAGCAGCTTAAGGGCCACAGGGGATACGCAGTATTTT
TRBD1 | NA | TRBJ2-2 | TRBV4-1 | CASATGLGSTGELFF | TGCGCCAGCGCGACAGGGCTTGGAAGCACCGGGGAGCTGTTTTTT
TRBD1 | NA | TRBJ1-5 | TRBV10-2 | CASSGPSQGGYQPQHF | TGCGCCAGCAGTGGACCCTCGCAGGGGGGCTATCAGCCCCAGCATTTT
TRBD2 | NA | TRBJ2-3 | TRBV5-4 | CASSLRGTSGNRASTDTQYF | TGTGCCAGCAGCTTACGCGGGACTAGCGGGAACCGCGCTAGCACAGATACGCAGTATTTT
NA | NA | TRBJ1-2 | TRBV5-1 | CASSFGQPTYGYTF | TGCGCCAGCAGCTTTGGACAGCCAACCTATGGCTACACCTTC
TRBD1 | NA | TRBJ1-4 | TRBV6-5 | CASRTGGEKLFF | TGTGCCAGCAGAACAGGGGGCGAAAAACTGTTTTTT
NA | NA | TRBJ2-5 | TRBV10-2 | CASSRGVLQETQYF | TGCGCCAGCAGTCGAGGGGTCCTCCAAGAGACCCAGTACTTC
TRBD1 | medium-sized | TRBJ1-4 | TRBV5-5 | CASRAGQGGWNEKLFF | TGTGCCAGCAGGGCGGGACAGGGGGGCTGGAATGAAAAACTGTTTTTT
NA | NA | TRBJ1-1 | TRBV10-3 | CAISQPRGMGTEAFF | TGTGCCATCAGCCAACCCAGGGGAATGGGGACTGAAGCTTTCTTT
NA | NA | TRBJ1-5 | TRBV2 | CASARDLRQPQHF | TGTGCCAGCGCTAGGGACTTACGGCAGCCCCAGCATTTT
NA | NA | TRBJ1-4 | TRBV27 | CASSSLNRVPNEKLFF | TGTGCCAGCAGTTCCTTGAACAGGGTCCCTAATGAAAAACTGTTTTTT
TRBD2 | few | TRBJ2-7 | TRBV5-1 | CASSLTSGKYEQYF | TGCGCCAGCAGCTTGACTAGCGGAAAGTACGAGCAGTACTTC
NA | NA | TRBJ2-3 | TRBV2 | CASPGPRTDTQYF | TGTGCCTCACCGGGACCTCGCACAGATACGCAGTATTTT